Following are 14 T cell receptor beta chains from one sample sequenced in a study of T-cell reconstitution after alpha-beta-depleted transplantation in children. Preparation of the TCRbeta library was carried out with unique molecular identifiers. TCRdb used MiXCR to reprocess the PCR reads, holding one entry per CDR3 protein. The profile shows fewer than 550,000 distinct CDR3 sequences, 10% to 12% of them singletons. Sequences were derived from PBMCs, mostly from graft donor cells, sampled 180 days after TCRalphabeta/CD19-depleted stem cell transplant. These receptors all stem from a female patient aged 2 to 10 who had a stem cell transplant for aplastic anemia, so the T cells may come from the graft donor.

In this sample, this clonotype turned up a few times. The genes are TRBV3-1 and TRBJ1-1; no reliable D call. Germline V lookup: CDR1 LGHDT, CDR2 YNNKEL (reference sequence). V gave up 2 bases and J gave up 4 bases, with 11 bases separating them. The CDR3 has 14 residues. CDR3 bases: TGTGCCAGCAGCCAAACTAAGCTGGGCACTGAAGCTTTCTTT. Its translation: CASSQTKLGTEAFF.

This clonotype came up a few times. The J gene is TRBJ2-5, the V gene TRBV7-9; no firm D call. Germline V gene data show CDR1 as SEHNR and CDR2 as FQNEAQ (reference sequence). The length of the CDR3 is 14 residues. Deletions cut 1 base from V and 4 bases from J, with 10 bases between. Here the CDR3 DNA reads TGTGCCAGCAGCTTAGAAGAATTACGAGAGACCCAGTACTTC. This translates into CASSLEELRETQYF. The entire variable domain, with the rest obtained from reference TRBV7-9 and TRBJ2-5, is as follows: DTGVSQNPRHKITKRGQNVTFRCDPISEHNRLYWYRQTLGQGPEFLTYFQNEAQLEKSRLLSDRFSAERPKGSFSTLEIQRTEQGDSAMYLCASSLEELRETQYFGPGTRLLVL.

Only a few counts were recorded for this clonotype. CDR3 DNA sequence: TGTGCCAGCTCACCCCCGACAGGATCAAGCTACGAGCAGTACTTC. Translation: CASSPPTGSSYEQYF. V and J are TRBV18 and TRBJ2-7, with D possibly TRBD1 on 6 matching bases. The V and J ends lost 3 bases and 3 bases respectively, with 15 bases between them. Germline V gene data show CDR1 as KGHSH and CDR2 as LQKENI. The length of the CDR3 is 15 residues.

This clonotype occurred a few times. The chain links TRBV3-1 to TRBJ2-3; D is perhaps TRBD1 (5 bases). Trimming removed 1 base at V and 5 bases at J, with 13 bases between. CDR3 length equals 15 residues. Germline V gene sequence: CDR1 LGHDT, CDR2 YNNKEL (reference sequence). CDR3 protein: CASSQVYRMEDTQYF. The CDR3 nucleotides read TGTGCCAGCAGCCAAGTGTACAGGATGGAAGATACGCAGTATTTT.

This clonotype was recorded a few times. V usage is TRBV4-3 and J usage is TRBJ1-5, with no clear D. Between the trimmed V and J ends, which lost 0 bases and 0 bases, there was a span of 12 bases. The length of the CDR3 is 17 residues. Germline CDR1 reads LGHNA; CDR2 reads YSLEER. CDR3 bases: TGCGCCAGCAGCCAAGATCTTCCCAGCTATAGCAATCAGCCCCAGCATTTT. It is translated as CASSQDLPSYSNQPQHF.

This clonotype turned up a few times. The rearrangement links TRBV7-2 to TRBJ2-1; perhaps TRBD1 as D (6 bases). Germline V CDR1 and CDR2: SGHTA, FQGNSA. The CDR3 runs to 14 residues. Deletions cut 6 bases from V and 0 bases from J, with 9 bases between. CDR3 protein: CASRNRVSYNEQFF. DNA for the CDR3: TGTGCCAGCAGGAACAGGGTCTCCTACAATGAGCAGTTCTTC.

The V and J genes are TRBV4-3 and TRBJ1-2; possible D gene TRBD1, 5 bases. Germline V gene sequence: CDR1 LGHNA, CDR2 YSLEER. The CDR3 has 15 amino acids. Trimming took 3 bases from V and 8 from J, leaving 19 bases between them. DNA of the CDR3: TGCGCCAGCAGCCACGGAAATAGAGGGGATGGAGGCTACACCTTC. This gives the protein CASSHGNRGDGGYTF.

This chain connects TRBV4-3 to TRBJ2-3; 9 nucleotides align to TRBD2. Germline values: CDR1 LGHNA, CDR2 YSLEER. V was pared by 0 bases and J by 6 bases, with 7 bases of the junction left unmatched. CDR3 size: 16 residues. The CDR3 here is CASSQDILAGQDTQYF. CDR3 DNA sequence: TGCGCCAGCAGCCAAGATATACTAGCGGGCCAGGATACGCAGTATTTT.

The chain combines TRBV4-2 with TRBJ2-1; the match to TRBD2 covers 9 bases. This CDR3 spans 17 amino acids. V dropped 8 bases and J dropped 8; count of bases not matched to a gene: 19. Germline V lookup: CDR1 LGHNA, CDR2 YNFKEQ. The CDR3 nucleotides read TGTGCCAGCGGCGAAGGACTAGCGTGGGTAGAACAAGATGAGCAGTTCTTC. It is translated as CASGEGLAWVEQDEQFF.

The V gene is TRBV7-9, the J gene TRBJ2-5, with 7 bases aligning to TRBD2. The CDR3 is made up of 16 amino acids. V gave up 4 bases and J gave up 2 bases; unmatched junction bases: 10. Germline V lookup: CDR1 SEHNR, CDR2 FQNEAQ (reference sequence). CDR3 sequence reads: CASSSTSWRAQETQYF. Here the CDR3 DNA reads TGTGCCAGCAGCTCGACTAGCTGGAGAGCGCAAGAGACCCAGTACTTC.

CDR3 region: CASSSGGGKTQYF. CDR3 DNA sequence: TGTGCCAGCAGCTCGGGGGGGGGAAAGACCCAGTACTTC. V usage is TRBV12-3 or TRBV12-4 and J usage is TRBJ2-5, with 8 nucleotides matching TRBD2. The CDR3 has 13 amino acids. V lost 6 bases, J lost 6 bases, and 6 bases stayed unmatched.

This clonotype was counted between two and nine times. V and J are TRBV15 and TRBJ1-1; 7 bases agree with TRBD1. CDR1 is LNHNV and CDR2 is YYDKDF in the germline V gene (reference sequence). V gave up 0 bases and J gave up 1 base; unmatched junction bases: 2. The CDR3 runs 15 residues. This chain's CDR3 is CATSRETGANTEAFF. The CDR3 DNA sequence: TGTGCCACCAGCAGAGAAACAGGGGCGAACACTGAAGCTTTCTTT.

The CDR3, as DNA: TGTGCCAGCAGTTCGTCGTCGACTAGCGGGAGAGCAGAGACCCAGTACTTC. This encodes CASSSSSTSGRAETQYF. The chain links TRBV12-3 or TRBV12-4 to TRBJ2-5; 12 nucleotides agree with TRBD2. V was clipped by 4 bases and J by 4 bases; unmatched bases: 10. There are 17 residues in the CDR3.

The genes are TRBV12-3 or TRBV12-4 and TRBJ1-5; 7 bases agree with TRBD1. V shed 6 bases, J shed 7 bases, and the junction held 9 bases outside the gene matches. This CDR3 contains 14 residues. CDR3 bases: TGTGCCAGCAGACAGGGGAGGGAGAAGCAGCCCCAGCATTTT. Residues: CASRQGREKQPQHF.